The source of this TCR beta chain is a study of blood T cell repertoires in COVID-19. The data were produced by immunoSEQ multiplex PCR, yet TCRdb's version contains in-frame clones alone and is incomplete. The repertoire includes some 450,000 clones, around 88% of them detected once, and roughly 12% sits in the top ten. V was trimmed by 4 bases and J by 2 bases, leaving 11 bases between them. The CDR3 is made up of 14 amino acids. Germline V gene data show CDR1 as SGHTA and CDR2 as FQGNSA. The chain combines TRBV7-2 with TRBJ1-2; D may be TRBD1 (5 bases). The source of this sequence is a woman aged 45-65 years with COVID-19, enrolled during active disease. The sequencing input was peripheral blood. CDR3 sequence reads: CASSSTRTNYGYTF. CDR3 coding DNA: TGTGCCAGCAGCTCAACCCGGACAAACTATGGCTACACCTTC. Using reference TRBV7-2 and TRBJ1-2 for the parts outside the CDR3, the full variable domain is GAGVSQSPSNKVTEKGKDVELRCDPISGHTALYWYRQSLGQGLEFLIYFQGNSAPDKSGLPSDRFSAERTGGSVSTLTIQRTQQEDSAVYLCASSSTRTNYGYTFGSGTRLTVV.